This is a list of T cell receptor beta chains from one sample in a study of shared clonotypes between healthy human individuals. The repertoire was sequenced with immunoSEQ multiplex PCR; TCRdb's copy has only in-frame clones and lacks some. The data show about 870,000 clones, over 90% seen once. Sequenced input: naive CD8+ T cells sorted from blood. The source is a man aged 25-45 years in good health. Each CDR3 is given with its conserved first and last residue. A D gene is named only where the DNA matches it firmly. Clone size is shown for a subset of rows, as once, few, many or a class of expanded clone.

clone size | D gene | J gene | V gene | CDR3 length | CDR3 protein | CDR3 DNA
. | . | TRBJ2-7 | TRBV27 | 13 | CASSFSDTYEQYF | TGTGCCAGCAGTTTCTCTGACACCTACGAGCAGTACTTC
. | . | TRBJ2-1 | TRBV2 | 19 | CASRTTWGLGPAGFNEQFF | TGTGCCAGCAGGACGACTTGGGGGCTGGGGCCTGCGGGCTTCAATGAGCAGTTCTTC
once | TRBD2 | TRBJ2-1 | TRBV7-9 | 16 | CASSSTLAGVPNEQFF | TGTGCCAGCAGCTCAACCCTAGCGGGAGTCCCCAATGAGCAGTTCTTC
. | . | TRBJ2-3 | TRBV7-9 | 16 | CASSLESGLRADTQYF | TGTGCCAGCAGCTTAGAGTCAGGGCTTCGGGCAGATACGCAGTATTTT
. | TRBD2 | TRBJ2-3 | TRBV27 | 15 | CASSSPSGRGDTQYF | TGTGCCAGCAGTTCCCCGAGCGGGAGGGGAGATACGCAGTATTTT
. | . | TRBJ2-5 | TRBV4-1 | 14 | CASSRYMDQETQYF | TGCGCCAGCAGCCGATACATGGACCAAGAGACCCAGTACTTC
. | TRBD2 | TRBJ2-1 | TRBV29-1 | 16 | CSVAPSTSGSINEQFF | TGCAGCGTTGCTCCATCGACTAGCGGGAGTATAAATGAGCAGTTCTTC
. | TRBD2 | TRBJ2-1 | TRBV9 | 14 | CASSPQRETNEQFF | TGTGCCAGCAGCCCTCAGCGGGAGACAAATGAGCAGTTCTTC
. | . | TRBJ2-3 | TRBV9 | 13 | CASSGHEGYTQYF | TGTGCCAGCAGCGGCCACGAGGGGTATACGCAGTATTTT
. | TRBD2 | TRBJ2-5 | TRBV7-8 | 14 | CASSLGISGETQYF | TGTGCCAGCAGCTTAGGGATTAGCGGGGAGACCCAGTACTTC
. | . | TRBJ1-5 | TRBV28 | 15 | CATGSRGNSNQPQHF | TGTGCCACAGGGTCCCGGGGGAATAGCAATCAGCCCCAGCATTTT
. | . | TRBJ2-5 | TRBV28 | 13 | CASSNTGQETQYF | TGTGCCAGCAGTAATACGGGCCAAGAGACCCAGTACTTC
. | . | TRBJ2-7 | TRBV9 | 14 | CASSVDDFSYEQYF | TGTGCCAGCAGCGTAGATGACTTCTCCTACGAGCAGTACTTC
once | . | TRBJ2-7 | TRBV5-1 | 14 | CASSLRGFNYEQYF | TGCGCCAGCAGCTTGCGGGGATTTAACTACGAGCAGTACTTC
many | . | TRBJ2-7 | TRBV6-5 | 14 | CASSSGTGGYEQYF | TGTGCCAGCAGTTCCGGGACTGGGGGCTACGAGCAGTACTTC
. | . | TRBJ2-7 | TRBV9 | 14 | CASSVGGTHYEQYF | TGTGCCAGCAGCGTAGGAGGGACGCACTACGAGCAGTACTTC
. | . | TRBJ2-5 | TRBV2 | 12 | CASRDTQETQYF | TGTGCCAGCAGGGACACCCAAGAGACCCAGTACTTC
. | . | TRBJ2-1 | TRBV4-1 | 14 | CASSQDPTVNEQFF | TGCGCCAGCAGCCAAGACCCGACCGTCAATGAGCAGTTCTTC
. | . | TRBJ2-1 | TRBV9 | 15 | CASSVEDLDLFEQFF | TGTGCCAGCAGCGTAGAAGATTTAGATCTATTTGAGCAGTTCTTC
. | . | TRBJ2-1 | TRBV4-3 | 12 | CASSQDRRTQFF | TGCGCCAGCAGCCAAGATAGGCGTACGCAGTTCTTC
. | . | TRBJ2-3 | TRBV6-6 | 14 | CASSYGGPTNTQYF | TGTGCCAGCAGTTACGGGGGGCCCACAAATACGCAGTATTTT
. | . | TRBJ1-5 | TRBV7-9 | 14 | CASSPRQDGRAQHF | TGTGCCAGCAGCCCGCGACAGGATGGCCGAGCCCAGCATTTT
. | TRBD1 | TRBJ2-7 | TRBV2 | 13 | CARQGGNSYEQYF | TGTGCCAGACAGGGGGGTAACTCCTACGAGCAGTACTTC
once | . | TRBJ2-1 | TRBV9 | 13 | CASSGTTYNEQFF | TGTGCCAGCAGCGGGACTACCTACAATGAGCAGTTCTTC
. | . | TRBJ1-1 | TRBV6-4 | 15 | CASSPGDSSNTEAFF | TGTGCCAGCAGTCCCGGAGACAGTTCGAACACTGAAGCTTTCTTT
. | . | TRBJ2-4 | TRBV7-9 | 15 | CASSLESGDRNIQYF | TGTGCCAGCAGCTTAGAGTCAGGAGATCGGAACATTCAGTACTTC
. | . | TRBJ2-5 | TRBV5-5 | 15 | CASSTFLEGEETQYF | TGTGCCAGCAGCACCTTTTTGGAGGGGGAGGAGACCCAGTACTTC
. | TRBD2 | TRBJ2-7 | TRBV7-2 | 14 | CASSQDTSGYEQYF | TGTGCCAGCAGCCAAGATACTAGCGGCTACGAGCAGTACTTC
. | . | TRBJ2-7 | TRBV27 | 14 | CASSSWDDLNEQYF | TGTGCCAGCAGTTCCTGGGACGATCTTAACGAGCAGTACTTC
. | TRBD1 | TRBJ2-7 | TRBV6-5 | 12 | CASSPGGREQYF | TGTGCCAGCAGTCCAGGGGGTCGCGAGCAGTACTTC
. | TRBD1 | TRBJ1-5 | TRBV28 | 16 | CASSSPRTGGDQPQHF | TGTGCCAGCAGTTCCCCGCGGACAGGCGGGGATCAGCCCCAGCATTTT
. | . | TRBJ1-2 | TRBV5-4 | 15 | CASRLWGGKDYGYTF | TGTGCCAGCAGATTATGGGGGGGGAAGGACTATGGCTACACCTTC
. | TRBD2 | TRBJ2-1 | TRBV27 | 16 | CASSVGTSGRWGEQFF | TGTGCCAGCAGCGTCGGGACTAGCGGGAGATGGGGTGAGCAGTTCTTC
. | . | TRBJ2-5 | TRBV28 | 14 | CASSPSGPPETQYF | TGTGCCAGCAGCCCCTCGGGACCTCCAGAGACCCAGTACTTC
. | . | TRBJ2-5 | TRBV15 | 15 | CATSRDLAGRETQYF | TGTGCCACCAGCAGAGATCTGGCGGGAAGGGAGACCCAGTACTTC
. | TRBD2 | TRBJ2-3 | TRBV10-3 | 13 | CAIRGGSADTQYF | TGTGCCATCCGGGGCGGGAGCGCAGATACGCAGTATTTT
once | . | TRBJ1-5 | TRBV15 | 14 | CATSRTGGNQPQHF | TGTGCCACCAGCAGGACAGGCGGCAATCAGCCCCAGCATTTT
. | TRBD2 | TRBJ2-5 | TRBV11-2 | 15 | CASSSGRAGRETQYF | TGTGCCAGCAGCTCGGGGAGGGCGGGTCGAGAGACCCAGTACTTC
. | . | TRBJ1-4 | TRBV2 | 14 | CASSGGAGDEKLFF | TGTGCCAGCAGTGGGGGGGCAGGGGATGAAAAACTGTTTTTT
. | . | TRBJ2-1 | TRBV9 | 15 | CASSVLVGAYNEQFF | TGTGCCAGCAGCGTGCTGGTGGGGGCGTACAATGAGCAGTTCTTC
. | TRBD2 | TRBJ2-7 | TRBV7-3 | 14 | CASSLSGSSYEQYF | TGTGCCAGCAGCTTGAGCGGGAGCTCCTACGAGCAGTACTTC
. | TRBD1 | TRBJ2-2 | TRBV30 | 19 | CAWSVYIIPTGANTGELFF | TGTGCCTGGAGTGTATACATTATCCCGACAGGGGCGAACACCGGGGAGCTGTTTTTT
. | TRBD1 | TRBJ2-1 | TRBV7-8 | 13 | CASQDRGVNEQFF | TGTGCCAGCCAGGACAGGGGGGTTAATGAGCAGTTCTTC